The 20 T cell receptor beta chains presented below share a single source sample, sequenced in a study of blood T cell repertoires in COVID-19. Some clones are missing from TCRdb's copy, which holds only in-frame ones; the method was immunoSEQ multiplex PCR. The top ten hold more than 3% of the sample, which has about 230,000 clones, over 70% seen once. Sequenced: PBMCs or T cells enriched from blood (not recorded which). These receptors came from a woman aged 25 to 39 who had been exposed to COVID-19.

The DNA of the CDR3 is TGTGCCAGCAGCCTCACAGGGGATGGCTACACCTTC. It encodes CASSLTGDGYTF. The genes are TRBV3-1 (or the pseudogene TRBV3-2) and TRBJ1-2; 7 nucleotides line up with TRBD1. Germline V gene sequence: CDR1 LGHDT, CDR2 YNNKEL (reference sequence). The CDR3 is 12 residues long. V lost 4 bases, J lost 6 bases, and 2 bases stayed unmatched.

This clone was recorded only once. The rearrangement uses TRBV5-1 and TRBJ1-1, with a weak D call TRBD1 (6 bases). Germline CDR1 is SGHRS and CDR2 is YFSETQ. The V end was cut by 0 bases, the J end by 1 base, with 10 bases between. CDR3 length: 15 amino acids. This CDR3 is CASSLGGRWNTEAFF. DNA for the CDR3: TGCGCCAGCAGCTTGGGGGGGCGGTGGAACACTGAAGCTTTCTTT.

The chain carries TRBV3-1 (or the pseudogene TRBV3-2) and TRBJ2-1; 8 bases agree with TRBD2. Germline lookup yields CDR1 LGHDT and CDR2 YNNKEL (reference sequence). The CDR3 consists of 16 residues. Trimming cost V 1 base and J 9 bases; bases outside gene matches: 11. CDR3 sequence: CASSQGAGAWGSEQFF. Here the CDR3 DNA reads TGTGCCAGCAGCCAAGGAGCGGGAGCGTGGGGGAGTGAGCAGTTCTTC.

J is TRBJ2-5 and V is TRBV2; TRBD2 matches 14 bases. Germline assignment: CDR1 SNHLY and CDR2 FYNNEI. The CDR3 runs to 16 residues. After removal of 7 bases from V and 1 base from J, the junction contained 5 bases not matched to a gene. The CDR3 region is CASNQGLAGVQETQYF. The CDR3 DNA reads as TGTGCCAGCAATCAGGGACTAGCGGGGGTCCAAGAGACCCAGTACTTC.

The chain couples TRBV5-1 to TRBJ1-1, with unresolved D. V lost 4 bases to trimming and J lost 3 bases, with 22 bases between them. Per germline, CDR1 SGHRS and CDR2 YFSETQ. The CDR3 runs 17 residues. For the CDR3, the DNA is TGCGCCAGCAGCCTGCCCAGTCTTCTTGAGGAGGACACTGAAGCTTTCTTT. As protein: CASSLPSLLEEDTEAFF. Supplemented by reference TRBV5-1 and TRBJ1-1, the full variable domain reads KAGVTQTPRYLIKTRGQQVTLSCSPISGHRSVSWYQQTPGQGLQFLFEYFSETQRNKGNFPGRFSGRQFSNSRSEMNVSTLELGDSALYLCASSLPSLLEEDTEAFFGQGTRLTVV.

The sample holds one count of this clone. The chain is built from TRBV19 and TRBJ2-2, with TRBD1 as a possible D gene (9 bases). V was clipped by 4 bases and J by 2 bases, with 20 bases between them. Per germline, CDR1 LNHDA and CDR2 SQIVND (reference sequence). There are 18 residues in the CDR3. The CDR3 region has the DNA TGTGCCAGTAGTAACCCGGGGGGGACAGGGAAAAACACCGGGGAGCTGTTTTTT. Its protein product is CASSNPGGTGKNTGELFF.

The CDR3 loop reads CASSSPLDRGPGNTIYF. CDR3 DNA sequence: TGTGCCAGCAGCTCCCCACTAGACAGGGGCCCTGGAAACACCATATATTTT. The rearrangement uses TRBV5-6 and TRBJ1-3; 8 bases are shared with TRBD1. The V and J ends lost 3 bases and 2 bases, in that order; junction bases with no gene match: 10. Per the germline V gene, CDR1 is SGHDT and CDR2 is YYEEEE. CDR3 length: 17 residues.

The chain has TRBV7-3 and TRBJ2-2, with a weak D call TRBD1 (5 bases). CDR3 length: 14 residues. Germline CDR1 reads SGHTA; CDR2 reads FQGTGA. Trimming removed 4 bases at V and 8 bases at J, with 14 bases between. CDR3 region: CASSYKQGSGELFF. The CDR3 bases are TGTGCCAGCAGCTACAAGCAGGGTTCGGGGGAGCTGTTTTTT.

V gene TRBV7-9 combines with J gene TRBJ2-1, with 10 bases aligning to TRBD2. Germline loops: CDR1 SEHNR, CDR2 FQNEAQ (reference sequence). The CDR3 sequence is 17 residues long. Trimming at V came to 0 bases and at J to 2 bases, leaving 4 bases not matched to a gene. The CDR3 sequence: CASSLAALAGTYNEQFF. The CDR3 DNA reads as TGTGCCAGCAGCTTAGCGGCACTAGCGGGAACCTACAATGAGCAGTTCTTC.

CDR3 coding DNA: TGTGCCAGCAGTTGGGGGGGGCCAACCTGGTCCTACGAGCAGTACTTC. This sequence encodes CASSWGGPTWSYEQYF. The chain employs TRBV27 and TRBJ2-7, with D possibly matching TRBD2 (7 bases). Germline V gene lookup returns CDR1 MNHEY and CDR2 SMNVEV (reference sequence). The CDR3 runs 16 residues. Trimming stripped 4 bases from V and 1 base from J, with 17 bases between.

The genes are TRBV28 and TRBJ2-7, with a tentative D call TRBD2 (6 bases). CDR3 length: 16 amino acids. V was pared by 3 bases and J by 1 base, with 16 bases between. Looked up from germline, CDR1 is MDHEN and CDR2 is SYDVKM. CDR3 amino acids: CASSFLARGSSYEQYF. The CDR3 region has the DNA TGTGCCAGCAGTTTCCTAGCGCGCGGATCGTCCTACGAGCAGTACTTC.

This clone was counted between two and nine times. V and J are TRBV29-1 and TRBJ2-5; 8 bases map to TRBD1. The CDR3 is 12 amino acids. The J segment lost 13 bases and the V segment lost 4 bases, leaving 11 bases of the junction unmatched. Germline CDR1 SQVTM, CDR2 ANQGSEA. The CDR3 sequence: CSVAGQGKIRYF. For the CDR3, the DNA is TGCAGCGTTGCCGGACAGGGTAAAATCCGGTACTTC.

This clone has only a few counts. The V and J genes are TRBV5-6 and TRBJ1-5; a possible D gene is TRBD1 (6 bases). V was cut by 7 bases and J by 2 bases, with 13 bases left in between. This CDR3 spans 14 amino acids. Germline assignment: CDR1 SGHDT and CDR2 YYEEEE. CDR3 amino acids: CASSTGMGNQPQHF. The CDR3 region has the DNA TGTGCCAGCTCAACAGGGATGGGCAATCAGCCCCAGCATTTT.

The CDR3 reads CASSQGLATSGMWVRYEQYF. CDR3 sequence (DNA): TGCGCCAGCAGCCAAGGGCTCGCGACTAGCGGGATGTGGGTACGCTACGAGCAGTACTTC. The J gene is TRBJ2-7, the V gene TRBV4-1, with 11 bases matching TRBD2. Germline-derived CDR1 and CDR2 are MGHRA and YSYEKL. V shed 1 base, J shed 3 bases, and the junction held 17 bases outside the gene matches. The CDR3 loop spans 20 amino acids.

The V call is TRBV11-2, the J call TRBJ2-7, with 9 bases lining up with TRBD2. Germline lookup yields CDR1 SGHAT and CDR2 FQNNGV. The CDR3 runs 16 residues. V trimming: 5 bases; J trimming: 2 bases; junction bases outside the gene matches: 10. The CDR3 region is CASSPRGSGGTYEQYF. CDR3 nucleotides: TGTGCCAGCAGCCCCCGAGGTAGCGGGGGAACCTACGAGCAGTACTTC. Full variable domain (missing parts from reference TRBV11-2 and TRBJ2-7): EAGVAQSPRYKIIEKRQSVAFWCNPISGHATLYWYQQILGQGPKLLIQFQNNGVVDDSQLPKDRFSAERLKGVDSTLKIQPAKLEDSAVYLCASSPRGSGGTYEQYFGPGTRLTVT.

This chain uses TRBV9 with TRBJ1-6, with D hard to call. V was pared by 0 bases and J by 9 bases, with 7 bases between. Looked up from germline, CDR1 is SGDLS and CDR2 is YYNGEE. The CDR3 is 13 residues long. CDR3 sequence reads: CASSVGTGSPLHF. The CDR3 coding sequence is TGTGCCAGCAGCGTAGGCACGGGTTCACCCCTCCACTTT.

The count of this clone is one. The chain links TRBV9 to TRBJ2-1; unclear D gene. This CDR3 spans 15 amino acids. The ends were cut back, 1 base at V and 1 base at J, with 9 bases in the middle. Germline CDR1 SGDLS, CDR2 YYNGEE. The CDR3 here is CASSVSQISYNEQFF. The CDR3, as DNA: TGTGCCAGCAGCGTATCCCAGATTTCCTACAATGAGCAGTTCTTC.

The V gene is TRBV10-1, the J gene TRBJ1-1, with D hard to call. From germline, CDR1 is WNHNN and CDR2 SYGVQD (reference sequence). Trimming removed 2 bases at V and 0 bases at J, with 7 bases between. CDR3 length: 14 residues. CDR3 amino acids: CASSEGGMNTEAFF. The CDR3 DNA sequence: TGCGCCAGCAGTGAGGGCGGCATGAACACTGAAGCTTTCTTT.

In DNA, the CDR3 is TGTGCCAGCAACAAGAAAGACAGGGTCGGTGGCTACACCTTC. Translated: CASNKKDRVGGYTF. The J gene is TRBJ1-2, the V gene TRBV7-9, with 7 positions matching TRBD1. The junction had 12 bases not matched to a gene; V was cut back by 7 bases and J by 7 bases. The germline gives CDR1 SEHNR, CDR2 FQNEAQ (reference sequence). This CDR3 is 14 amino acids long.

This chain joins TRBV28 and TRBJ1-5, with 9 nucleotides matching TRBD1. The length of the CDR3 is 15 residues. The ends lost 3 bases at V and 9 bases at J; junction bases unmatched: 9. The germline V gene encodes CDR1 MDHEN and CDR2 SYDVKM. CDR3 region: CASSFSGTGLRPQHF. CDR3 coding DNA: TGTGCCAGCAGTTTTTCCGGGACAGGGCTGAGGCCCCAGCATTTT.